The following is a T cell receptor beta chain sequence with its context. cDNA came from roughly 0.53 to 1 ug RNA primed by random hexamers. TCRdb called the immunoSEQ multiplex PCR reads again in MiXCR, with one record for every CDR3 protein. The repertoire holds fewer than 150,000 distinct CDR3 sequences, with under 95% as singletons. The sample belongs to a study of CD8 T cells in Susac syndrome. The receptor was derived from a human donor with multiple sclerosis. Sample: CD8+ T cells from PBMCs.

Here the CDR3 DNA reads TGTGCCAGCAGCTTAGATGGCGCCCGACCGTACTTC. Its protein is CASSLDGARPYF. V and J are TRBV11-2 and TRBJ2-7; no firm D call. V dropped 0 bases and J dropped 12 bases, with 12 bases sitting between them. The CDR3 is made up of 12 amino acids. Germline CDR1 is SGHAT and CDR2 is FQNNGV.